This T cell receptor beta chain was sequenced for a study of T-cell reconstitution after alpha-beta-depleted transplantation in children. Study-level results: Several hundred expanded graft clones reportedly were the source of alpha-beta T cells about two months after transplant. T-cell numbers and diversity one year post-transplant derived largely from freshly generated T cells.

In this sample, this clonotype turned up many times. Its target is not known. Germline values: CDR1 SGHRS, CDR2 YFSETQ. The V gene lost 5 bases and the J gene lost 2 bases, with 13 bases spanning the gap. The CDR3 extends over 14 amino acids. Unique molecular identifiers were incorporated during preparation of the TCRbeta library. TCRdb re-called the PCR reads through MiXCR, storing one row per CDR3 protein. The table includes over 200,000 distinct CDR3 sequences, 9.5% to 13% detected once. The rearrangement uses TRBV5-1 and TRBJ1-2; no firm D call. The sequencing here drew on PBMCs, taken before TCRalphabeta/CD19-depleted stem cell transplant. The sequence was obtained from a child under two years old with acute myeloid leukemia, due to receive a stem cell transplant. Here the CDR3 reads CASSSAPGNYGYTF. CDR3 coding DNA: TGCGCCAGCAGTTCTGCTCCGGGCAACTATGGCTACACCTTC.